The clone carrying this TCR beta chain was seen a single time. Its antigen is currently unknown. This record comes from a study of shared clonotypes between healthy human individuals. Study background: Each donor's CD4 naive and CD4 memory cells filled three plates apiece, CD8 naive two, and CD8 memory one.

Only in-frame clones appear in the TCRdb table, and some are missing; sequencing was by immunoSEQ multiplex PCR. The sample has roughly 2 million clones, approximately 95% seen once; the top ten hold roughly 1.1%. Overall study results and limits: Clonotype sharing across donors was expected to vary with sequencing depth. It was the non-shared clonotypes that had lower generation probabilities than clonotypes shared by all four donors. Genetic and exposure-history diversity was limited by the few donors.

Positive CCR7 selection of CD45RO-negative cells yielded the naive CD8 cells, and terminally differentiated effector memory CD45RA+ cells were excluded. Germline assignment: CDR1 MNHEY and CDR2 SMNVEV (reference sequence). The ends lost 6 bases at V and 8 bases at J; junction bases unmatched: 6. The CDR3 extends over 12 amino acids. The clonotype originates from a man aged 18-30 years in good health. The chain is built from TRBV27 and TRBJ1-1, with 7 bases that match TRBD1. Material for sequencing was naive CD8+ T cells sorted from blood. CDR3 amino acids: CASSTGVREAFF. The CDR3 coding sequence is TGTGCCAGCAGCACAGGGGTTAGGGAAGCTTTCTTT.